The sequence of this T cell receptor beta chain was determined in a study of technical replicates of blood from a few donors. This table comes from immunoSEQ multiplex PCR, and its TCRdb copy is limited to in-frame clones, with some not included. The profile shows fewer than 85,000 clones, approximately 94% of them singletons. From germline, CDR1 is MDHEN and CDR2 SYDVKM. The CDR3 runs 14 residues. V lost 2 bases and J lost 7; bases outside the gene matches: 4. The TCR sequence derives from a human donor in good health. The chain uses TRBV28 and TRBJ1-2, with 10 bases identical to TRBD1. Sequencing used T cells isolated from PBMCs. CDR3 DNA: TGTGCCAGCAGTTTAGTGGGACAGGGGCCTGGCTACACCTTC. This codes for CASSLVGQGPGYTF.